This T cell receptor (beta chain) was identified during a study of glioma-infiltrating T cells after dendritic cell vaccination. Overall study: Three intradermal dendritic cell vaccine injections were given every two weeks.

The time point: after dendritic cell vaccination, including at tumor progression/relapse. Amplification used 60 V beta primers and 13 J beta primers. The method was immunoSEQ multiplex PCR; TCRdb's version includes in-frame clones alone and lacks a portion of them. Counted here are about 65,000 clones, about 89% occurring once; the ten biggest clones make up around a tenth. V lost 0 bases and J 0 bases, leaving 10 bases between the germline ends. Germline lookup yields CDR1 SGDLS and CDR2 YYNGEE. This CDR3 comprises 16 residues. The sample holds one count of this clone. This chain uses TRBV9 with TRBJ1-3; perhaps TRBD1 as D (6 bases). The receptor was derived from a human donor with glioblastoma. This specimen was blood, taken after dendritic cell vaccination. Here the CDR3 DNA reads TGTGCCAGCAGCGTAGCAGGGGTATCCTCTGGAAACACCATATATTTT. Its protein product is CASSVAGVSSGNTIYF.